This T cell receptor beta chain was obtained from a study of breast tumors, draining lymph nodes, adjacent tissues. The table lists this clonotype with many counts. TCRdb called the multiplex PCR reads again in MiXCR, with one record for every CDR3 protein. The sample has approximately 210,000 distinct CDR3 sequences; roughly 32% are singletons. Axillary draining lymph nodes of breast cancer patients supplied the node samples. The CDR3 is made up of 8 amino acids. Germline V gene data show CDR1 as KGHDR and CDR2 as SFDVKD. This rearrangement joins TRBV24-1 to TRBJ1-2, with D uncertain. The material sequenced was axillary lymph node tissue. The receptor was derived from a female donor with breast cancer. Some clones in this sample may be carry-over from other donors' samples. CDR3 DNA sequence: TGTGCTAACTATGGCTACACCTTC. Its translation: CANYGYTF.